The 7 T cell receptor beta chains below all came from one sample that was sequenced in a study of metastatic and nonmetastatic thyroid tumors. TCRdb re-processed the PCR reads through MiXCR. The table shows about 41,000 clones, with 20% to 25% occurring only once. Among the patients, none had received any treatment before thyroid surgery. Sequencing input: tumor tissue. The source of these receptors is a female donor with papillary thyroid cancer or a benign thyroid nodule (not recorded which). Some clones in this sample may be carry-over from other donors' samples.

The table lists this clone with many counts. One end of the junction varies from germline; a read error may be responsible. V and J are TRBV28 and TRBJ2-1; 7 bases align to TRBD1. From germline, CDR1 is MDHEN and CDR2 SYDVKM. The length of the CDR3 is 12 residues. The CDR3 coding sequence is TGTGCCAGCAGTTTTGAAGGGGGCACCGGGGTCTTC. It specifies CASSFEGGTGVF.

This clone was seen a handful of times. The rearrangement uses TRBV20-1 and TRBJ2-7; 11 bases agree with TRBD2. V dropped 3 bases and J dropped 6; count of bases not matched to a gene: 10. The CDR3 runs to 15 residues. Germline V gene data show CDR1 as DFQATT and CDR2 as SNEGSKA (reference sequence). CDR3 in amino acids: CSASPTSGILSEQYF. The CDR3 region has the DNA TGCAGTGCTAGTCCGACTAGCGGGATTCTGAGCGAGCAGTACTTC.

This sequence joins TRBV20-1 and TRBJ2-7; D is undetermined. There are 12 residues in the CDR3. The germline V gene has CDR1 DFQATT and CDR2 SNEGSKA (reference sequence). Trimming removed 6 bases from V and 1 base from J, with 10 bases in between. This chain's CDR3 is CSATEDSYEQYF. DNA for the CDR3: TGCAGTGCCACAGAAGATTCCTACGAGCAGTACTTC.

The count of this clone is one. This sequence joins TRBV13 and TRBJ1-1; perhaps TRBD1 as D (5 bases). Germline lookup yields CDR1 PRHDT and CDR2 FYEKMQ (reference sequence). The germline V and J ends were trimmed by 6 bases and 0 bases, with 17 bases remaining between them. The CDR3 has 16 residues. The CDR3 sequence is CASSPPGGWLNTEAFF. Here the CDR3 DNA reads TGTGCCAGCAGTCCTCCCGGGGGGTGGTTGAACACTGAAGCTTTCTTT. Filled out from reference TRBV13 and TRBJ1-1, the complete variable domain reads AAGVIQSPRHLIKEKRETATLKCYPIPRHDTVYWYQQGPGQDPQFLISFYEKMQSDKGSIPDRFSAQQFSDYHSELNMSSLELGDSALYFCASSPPGGWLNTEAFFGQGTRLTVV.

This clone was seen ten or more times. This CDR3 is also generated by other DNA sequences in the sample. This chain connects TRBV3-1 to TRBJ2-3, with 9 nucleotides matching TRBD1. Germline-derived CDR1 and CDR2 are LGHDT and YNNKEL (reference sequence). The ends lost 1 base at V and 14 bases at J; junction bases unmatched: 7. This CDR3 is built from 13 residues. CDR3 amino acids: CASSQAHGQGRYF. CDR3 sequence (DNA): TGTGCCAGCAGCCAAGCTCATGGACAGGGGAGGTATTTT.

This clone was seen ten or more times. The J gene is TRBJ2-2, the V gene TRBV9; 9 bases are shared with TRBD1. This CDR3 region has 20 residues. V gave up 3 bases and J gave up 1 base; unmatched junction bases: 16. Germline V lookup: CDR1 SGDLS, CDR2 YYNGEE. The CDR3 here is CASSETGTGTKPKNTGELFF. CDR3 in DNA: TGTGCCAGCAGCGAAACCGGGACAGGGACAAAGCCAAAGAACACCGGGGAGCTGTTTTTT. The full variable domain, in which reference TRBV9 and TRBJ2-2 provide the parts outside the CDR3, is DSGVTQTPKHLITATGQRVTLRCSPRSGDLSVYWYQQSLDQGLQFLIQYYNGEERAKGNILERFSAQQFPDLHSELNLSSLELGDSALYFCASSETGTGTKPKNTGELFFGEGSRLTVL.

This chain uses TRBV25-1 with TRBJ1-1, with D possibly matching TRBD1 (5 bases). From germline, CDR1 is MGHDK and CDR2 SYGVNS. The CDR3 is made up of 16 amino acids. Deletions cut 5 bases from V and 3 bases from J, with 19 bases between. The CDR3 loop is CASSLEISGGHTEAFF. The CDR3 DNA reads TGTGCCAGCAGTTTAGAGATAAGTGGGGGTCACACTGAAGCTTTCTTT.